This TCR beta chain was profiled in a study of blood T cell repertoires in COVID-19. Profiled with immunoSEQ multiplex PCR; TCRdb holds only in-frame clones, not every one. The sample consists of 200,000 to 300,000 clones, approximately 85% of them appearing once. The V end was cut by 5 bases, the J end by 2 bases, with 10 bases between. This CDR3 is built from 14 residues. Germline V lookup: CDR1 MNHEY, CDR2 SVGAGI. The TCR was taken from a woman aged 30 to 39 with acute or convalescent COVID-19. The sample comprised peripheral blood. V and J are TRBV6-5 and TRBJ2-1; D is ambiguous. Here the CDR3 DNA reads TGTGCCAGCAGTCCCCAACTGGCCTACAATGAGCAGTTCTTC. Translated, it gives CASSPQLAYNEQFF.